The clone carrying this T cell receptor beta chain was recorded many times. The data were taken from a study of CXCR3 chemokines and chemotherapy response in bladder cancer. One entry per CDR3 protein, called by TCRdb with MiXCR from the PCR reads. The sample lists 8,000 to 10,000 distinct CDR3 sequences; under 25% were seen once. The CDR3 runs 14 residues. V was trimmed by 6 bases and J by 1 base, leaving 12 bases between them. Sample acquisition took place from a patient whose treatment included neoadjuvant chemotherapy. The chain links TRBV12-3 or TRBV12-4 to TRBJ2-5; D gene uncertain. The receptor comes from a human donor with bladder cancer that did not respond to neoadjuvant chemotherapy. The CDR3 DNA reads as TGTGCCAGCAGCCTGGACGGCACCCAAGAGACCCAGTACTTC. This sequence encodes CASSLDGTQETQYF.